This T cell receptor beta chain originates from a study of cytomegalovirus exposure and HLA in healthy donors. Study summary: Around 180 million T cells yielded 120 million or so unique TCR beta sequences, as an earlier analysis found.

There are a few counts of this clone. Its antigen is not known. Study conclusions and caveats: Clonal expansion, a later analysis showed, was greater in HLA-associated TCR beta chains than in equally common others.

This CDR3 has 15 residues. The germline CDR1 and CDR2 sequences are MNHNS and SASEGT. V lost 2 bases and J 2 bases, leaving 12 bases between the germline ends. Amplification used 60 Vbeta primers and 13 Jbeta primers. Some clones are missing from TCRdb's copy, which holds only in-frame ones; the method was immunoSEQ multiplex PCR. This sample carries 120,000 or so clones, over 75% of them seen once, and the ten largest clones take 3.5% to 4%. The V gene is TRBV6-1, the J gene TRBJ1-1; D remains unclear. The clonotype was recovered from a human donor in good health. Specimen: PBMCs. The CDR3 nucleotides are TGTGCCAGCAGTGAAAACGAGGGATTTAACACTGAAGCTTTCTTT. This codes for CASSENEGFNTEAFF.